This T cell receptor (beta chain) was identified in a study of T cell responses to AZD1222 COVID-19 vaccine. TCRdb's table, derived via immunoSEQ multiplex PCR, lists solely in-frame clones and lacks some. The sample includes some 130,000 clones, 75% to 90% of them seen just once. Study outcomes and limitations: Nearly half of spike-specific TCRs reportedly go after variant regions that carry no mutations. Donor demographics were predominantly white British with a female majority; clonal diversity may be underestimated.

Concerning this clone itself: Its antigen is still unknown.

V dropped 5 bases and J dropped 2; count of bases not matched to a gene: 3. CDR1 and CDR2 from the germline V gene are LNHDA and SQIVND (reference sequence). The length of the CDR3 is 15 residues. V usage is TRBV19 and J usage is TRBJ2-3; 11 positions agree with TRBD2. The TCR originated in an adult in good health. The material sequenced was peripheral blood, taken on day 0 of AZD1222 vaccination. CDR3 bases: TGTGCCAGTAGTCGACTAGCGGGGAACACAGATACGCAGTATTTT. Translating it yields CASSRLAGNTDTQYF.